This TCR beta chain was found in a study of blood T cell repertoires in COVID-19. Profiled with immunoSEQ multiplex PCR; TCRdb holds only in-frame clones, not every one. The table has a few hundred thousand clones, around 87% seen once. The CDR3 is 16 amino acids. The germline CDR1 and CDR2 sequences are SGHTA and FQGTGA. Trimming pared 1 base from V and 2 bases from J, leaving 12 bases between. The receptor comes from a man under 40 who had been exposed to COVID-19. The V gene is TRBV7-3, the J gene TRBJ1-3, with D hard to call. Material for sequencing was PBMCs or T cells enriched from blood (not recorded which). The CDR3 coding sequence is TGTGCCAGCAGCTTAAGAGGTGATGGAGCTGGAAACACCATATATTTT. Its translation: CASSLRGDGAGNTIYF. Full variable domain (missing parts from reference TRBV7-3 and TRBJ1-3): GAGVSQTPSNKVTEKGKYVELRCDPISGHTALYWYRQSLGQGPEFLIYFQGTGAADDSGLPNDRFFAVRPEGSVSTLKIQRTERGDSAVYLCASSLRGDGAGNTIYFGEGSWLTVV.